These 6 T cell receptor beta chains were all obtained from the same sample, sequenced in a study of human T cells and chemical hapten exposure. As for time point: pre-sensitization, week 0. Treatment specified: therapeutic diphenylcyclopropenone sensitization with weekly scalp DPC. Each CDR3 protein gets one entry after TCRdb re-called the RACE reads with MiXCR. This sample has about 380,000 distinct CDR3 sequences, with approximately 5.1% found just once. The specimen was whole blood, collected in connection with sensitization to the hapten diphenylcyclopropenone (DPC). The receptors originated from a woman aged 45-59 years with alopecia areata. Some clones in this sample may be carry-over from other donors' samples.

At least ten counts were recorded for this clonotype. The chain joins TRBV3-1 to TRBJ2-1; D not resolved. This CDR3 is 14 amino acids long. Germline V gives CDR1 LGHDT, CDR2 YNNKEL (reference sequence). V was pared by 0 bases and J by 7 bases, with 10 bases between. The CDR3 reads CASSQDPRRNEQFF. The CDR3 region has the DNA TGTGCCAGCAGCCAAGATCCCCGGAGAAATGAGCAGTTCTTC.

This clonotype was picked up many times. The chain employs TRBV4-1 and TRBJ2-3, with 11 bases matching TRBD2. V was pared by 6 bases and J by 6 bases, with 8 bases of the junction left unmatched. Germline loops: CDR1 MGHRA, CDR2 YSYEKL. CDR3 length: 15 residues. CDR3 sequence (DNA): TGCGCCAGCAGTCCGACTAGCGGGGACGTCGATACGCAGTATTTT. Translated: CASSPTSGDVDTQYF.

This clonotype was detected ten times or more. The CDR3 spells CASSDRGETQYF. CDR3 DNA: TGTGCCAGCAGCGACAGGGGAGAGACCCAGTACTTC. V gene TRBV9 combines with J gene TRBJ2-5, with 7 positions matching TRBD1. Germline lookup yields CDR1 SGDLS and CDR2 YYNGEE. V trimming: 3 bases; J trimming: 4 bases; junction bases outside the gene matches: 0. The CDR3 is made up of 12 amino acids.

This clonotype was observed at least ten times. The CDR3 region has the DNA TGTGCTAGTGGTTTTAACTCGAAAAATTCACCCCTCCACTTT. Translating gives CASGFNSKNSPLHF. This rearrangement joins TRBV12-5 to TRBJ1-6; D gene unclear. The CDR3 spans 14 residues. The ends were cut back, 3 bases at V and 7 bases at J, with 10 bases in the middle. In germline, CDR1 is LGHNT, CDR2 FRNRAP. Drawing the rest from reference TRBV12-5 and TRBJ1-6, the complete variable domain is DARVTQTPRHKVTEMGQEVTMRCQPILGHNTVFWYRQTMMQGLELLAYFRNRAPLDDSGMPKDRFSAEMPDATLATLKIQPSEPRDSAVYFCASGFNSKNSPLHFGNGTRLTVT.

The chain uses TRBV6-1 and TRBJ1-6, with D maybe TRBD1 (5 bases). Germline CDR1 MNHNS, CDR2 SASEGT. Trimming shortened V by 1 base and J by 7 bases, and 11 bases separated the two germline ends. The CDR3 consists of 15 residues. In nucleotides, the CDR3 is TGTGCCAGCAGTGAAGTCCCGGAGGGGAATTCACCCCTCCACTTT. Translation: CASSEVPEGNSPLHF.

This clonotype showed up many times. DNA for the CDR3: TGTGCCAGCAGTTTCGAACTAGCGGTTCAAGAGACCCAGTACTTC. Its protein product is CASSFELAVQETQYF. The chain joins TRBV12-3 or TRBV12-4 to TRBJ2-5; 8 bases are shared with TRBD2. J gave up 2 bases and V 3 bases, and 5 bases lay outside the gene matches. The CDR3 spans 15 residues.